This TCR beta chain comes out of a study of beta chain features in type 1 diabetes. This clone was recorded a few times. Isolated RNA was reverse transcribed in full, so expressed TCRB transcripts were sequenced. Sequencing of naive, central memory and regulatory T cell samples gave an average of roughly 3.6 million reads. Assay used: immunoSEQ multiplex PCR; TCRdb lists only in-frame clones, some missing. Of about 300,000 clones listed, 8% are singletons. This CDR3 comprises 13 residues. Germline lookup yields CDR1 SQVTM and CDR2 ANQGSEA. The junction had 5 bases not matched to a gene; V was cut back by 7 bases and J by 5 bases.

This TCR derives from a woman younger than 35 in good health. Sequencing was carried out using central memory CD4+ T cells from blood. This chain links TRBV29-1 with TRBJ1-4; TRBD1 matches 9 bases. The CDR3 reads CSGMGQGNEKLFF. The CDR3 DNA reads as TGCAGCGGGATGGGACAGGGAAATGAAAAACTGTTTTTT.